The clone carrying this TCR beta chain was detected a few times. Its target is not known. The CDR3 loop spans 12 amino acids. With V trimmed by 6 bases and J by 5 bases, 3 bases remained unmatched. The germline V gene has CDR1 DFQATT and CDR2 SNEGSKA (reference sequence). The treatment: roughly ten-day PBMC culture with coronavirus spike peptide pools or control peptides (ViraFEST assay). Researchers reported culturing approximately 2 million PBMCs per well with approximately 10 IU/ml IL-2 and approximately 10 ug/ml peptide pools. Cultured CD4+ T cells had their DNA profiled by the Oncomine TCR Beta short-read assay. It was from cultured CD4+ T cells that genomic DNA was extracted. Each CDR3 protein is one row after TCRdb ran MiXCR on the PCR reads. In the table there are about 15,000 distinct CDR3 sequences, around 50% of which are singletons. The sample is drawn from a study of vaccination and CD4 T cells after COVID-19. As for the study in general: Post-vaccine specimens were obtained a median 72 days after dose two (range 14 to 241). Overall study results and limits: Spike mono-reactivity was found in 304 of the 307 vaccine-specific clones identified in convalescent patients.

Material: cultured CD4+ T cells from blood, obtained after SARS-CoV-2 vaccination. The chain couples TRBV20-1 to TRBJ1-5; 8 bases agree with TRBD1. This TCR was recovered from a human donor with COVID-19. The DNA for the CDR3 is TGCAGTGCCACGGACAGGGATCAGCCCCAGCATTTT. Translating it yields CSATDRDQPQHF.